These 13 T cell receptor beta chains originate from one sample sequenced in a study of identical twins. One entry per CDR3 protein, called by TCRdb with MiXCR from the 5' RACE reads. The profile shows about 810,000 distinct CDR3 sequences, 9% to 15% of them singletons. A further study also used this sample, focusing on yellow fever vaccine responses in identical twins.

The sample was PBMCs. The receptors derive from a woman between 18 and 29 years old in good health.

The chain combines TRBV29-1 with TRBJ1-1; 10 bases map to TRBD1. J was trimmed by 7 bases and V by 1 base; bases with no gene match: 9. CDR3 size: 15 residues. Germline V lookup: CDR1 SQVTM, CDR2 ANQGSEA. The CDR3: CSVEAPGQGPFEAFF. CDR3 DNA: TGCAGCGTTGAAGCACCGGGACAGGGGCCTTTTGAAGCTTTCTTT.

The V call is TRBV4-2, the J call TRBJ2-3, with D possibly being TRBD2 (6 bases). Germline-derived CDR1 and CDR2 are LGHNA and YNFKEQ. CDR3 length equals 16 residues. V was cut by 0 bases and J by 8 bases, with 18 bases left in between. The CDR3 DNA reads TGTGCCAGCAGCCAAGATCCGGAGGGTACCTCGTTTACGCAGTATTTT. Encoded protein: CASSQDPEGTSFTQYF.

This clonotype has ten or more counts. The rearrangement joins TRBV13 to TRBJ2-5, with D possibly being TRBD1 (5 bases). The CDR3 contains 14 residues. V gave up 4 bases and J gave up 1 base, with 10 bases separating them. Germline V gene sequence: CDR1 PRHDT, CDR2 FYEKMQ (reference sequence). The CDR3 is CASSSSQVQETQYF. CDR3 nucleotide sequence: TGTGCCAGCAGCTCGTCACAGGTCCAAGAGACCCAGTACTTC.

This clonotype turned up a few times. The CDR3 here is CSANRDSTDTQYF. The CDR3 DNA follows: TGCAGTGCCAACAGGGACTCAACAGATACGCAGTATTTT. The rearrangement links TRBV20-1 to TRBJ2-3; the D gene could be TRBD1 or TRBD2 (6 bases each). Germline loops: CDR1 DFQATT, CDR2 SNEGSKA (reference sequence). V was clipped by 6 bases and J by 3 bases, with 13 bases between them. This CDR3 region has 13 residues.

This clonotype was recorded many times. V usage is TRBV12-3 or TRBV12-4 and J usage is TRBJ2-1, with a possible D match to TRBD1 (6 bases). The CDR3 covers 15 residues. With 2 bases removed from V and 4 bases from J, the gap between germline ends came to 12 bases. DNA of the CDR3: TGTGCCAGCAGTTTAACTTGGGACACTTACAATGAGCAGTTCTTC. This gives the protein CASSLTWDTYNEQFF.

The chain carries TRBV5-5 and TRBJ2-5, with a weak D call TRBD2 (6 bases). CDR1 is SGHKS and CDR2 is YYEKEE in the germline V gene (reference sequence). The CDR3 runs to 12 residues. V was clipped by 7 bases and J by 2 bases, with 9 bases between them. CDR3 in DNA: TGTGCCAGCTTCGGAGGGCAAGAGACCCAGTACTTC. Amino acid sequence: CASFGGQETQYF.

This clonotype was seen a single time. This chain uses TRBV9 with TRBJ1-5; a possible D gene is TRBD1 (5 bases). The CDR3 totals 16 residues. V lost 0 bases, J lost 3 bases, and 13 bases lay in between. Germline V gives CDR1 SGDLS, CDR2 YYNGEE. CDR3 nucleotide sequence: TGTGCCAGCAGCGTAGTGAAGAAGGGGCCCAATCAGCCCCAGCATTTT. Its protein is CASSVVKKGPNQPQHF.

A few counts support this clonotype. The V and J genes are TRBV18 and TRBJ2-1; 7 bases agree with TRBD1. CDR1 KGHSH and CDR2 LQKENI come from the germline V gene. V lost 2 bases, J lost 6 bases, and 7 bases stayed unmatched. The CDR3 sequence is 15 residues long. The chain's CDR3 is CASSPFDRDINEQFF. Written as DNA, the CDR3 is TGTGCCAGCTCACCATTTGACAGGGACATCAATGAGCAGTTCTTC.

The rearrangement links TRBV27 to TRBJ2-2; 12 bases are shared with TRBD2. The CDR3 covers 15 residues. V dropped 6 bases and J dropped 5; count of bases not matched to a gene: 4. CDR1 is MNHEY, CDR2 SMNVEV, per germline (reference sequence). In nucleotides, the CDR3 is TGTGCCAGCAGGCCTAGCGGGAGGGGAACCGGGGAGCTGTTTTTT. Protein sequence: CASRPSGRGTGELFF.

The chain carries TRBV24-1 and TRBJ2-2, with D maybe TRBD1 (5 bases). V dropped 3 bases and J dropped 9 bases, with 16 bases sitting between them. The CDR3 loop spans 15 amino acids. Looked up from germline, CDR1 is KGHDR and CDR2 is SFDVKD. Here the CDR3 reads CATSDTTTDPRELFF. Here the CDR3 DNA reads TGTGCCACCAGTGATACCACGACAGACCCAAGGGAGCTGTTTTTT.

The gene calls are TRBV14 and TRBJ2-3; D is unresolved. CDR1 SGHDN and CDR2 FVKESK come from the germline V gene. This CDR3 spans 16 amino acids. Trimming shortened V by 0 bases and J by 0 bases, and 10 bases separated the two germline ends. The CDR3 loop reads CASSQDWASSTDTQYF. In DNA, the CDR3 is TGTGCCAGCAGCCAAGATTGGGCGTCTAGCACAGATACGCAGTATTTT.

V is TRBV18 and J is TRBJ2-6, with a possible D match to TRBD1 (5 bases). Trimming stripped 4 bases from V and 8 bases from J, with 9 bases between. The CDR3 is 13 amino acids. CDR1 is KGHSH, CDR2 LQKENI, per germline. DNA for the CDR3: TGTGCCAGCTCACAGGGGAAGTCCAACGTCCTGACTTTC. It translates to CASSQGKSNVLTF.

The table lists this clonotype with a few counts. The V and J genes are TRBV5-5 and TRBJ1-5, with 7 bases fitting TRBD1. The CDR3 spans 15 residues. CDR1 and CDR2 from the germline V gene are SGHKS and YYEKEE (reference sequence). Trimming removed 2 bases from V and 7 bases from J; junction bases left unmatched: 9. The CDR3 nucleotides are TGTGCCAGCAGCTTATTAGAGGGGGCTGGGCAGCCCCAGCATTTT. It specifies CASSLLEGAGQPQHF.